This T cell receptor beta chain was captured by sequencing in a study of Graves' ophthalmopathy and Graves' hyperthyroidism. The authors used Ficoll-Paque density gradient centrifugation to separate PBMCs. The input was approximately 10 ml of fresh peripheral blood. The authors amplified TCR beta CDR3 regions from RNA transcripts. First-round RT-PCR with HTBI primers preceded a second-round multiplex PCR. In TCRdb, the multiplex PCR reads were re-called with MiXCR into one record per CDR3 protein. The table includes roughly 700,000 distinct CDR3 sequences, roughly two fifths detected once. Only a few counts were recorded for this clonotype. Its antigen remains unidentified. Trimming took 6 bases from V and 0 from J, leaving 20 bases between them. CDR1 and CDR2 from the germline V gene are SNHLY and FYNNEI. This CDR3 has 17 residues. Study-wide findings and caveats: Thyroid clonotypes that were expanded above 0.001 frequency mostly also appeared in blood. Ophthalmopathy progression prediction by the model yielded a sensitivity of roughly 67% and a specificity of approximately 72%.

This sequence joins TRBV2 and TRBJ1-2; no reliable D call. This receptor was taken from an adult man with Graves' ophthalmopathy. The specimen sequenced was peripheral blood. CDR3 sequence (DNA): TGTGCCAGCAGCCAAGCGTACTTTGGCACTACTAACTATGGCTACACCTTC. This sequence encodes CASSQAYFGTTNYGYTF.